The 23 T cell receptor beta chains listed next were all sequenced from one sample in a study of cytomegalovirus exposure and HLA in healthy donors. PCR primers comprised 60 Vbeta and 13 Jbeta primers. Repertoires were generated with immunoSEQ multiplex PCR, while TCRdb's copy carries only in-frame clones and drops some. The table has 95,000 to 150,000 clones, approximately 72% seen once. Material: PBMCs. All receptors derive from a man aged 18 to 30 in good health and CMV-seronegative.

Here the CDR3 DNA reads TGTGCCACCAGCAGGGCTAATCAGCCCCAGCATTTT. Protein sequence: CATSRANQPQHF. The chain has TRBV15 and TRBJ1-5; D not certain. The CDR3 consists of 12 residues. Germline-derived CDR1 and CDR2 are LNHNV and YYDKDF (reference sequence). The ends were cut back, 3 bases at V and 4 bases at J, with 4 bases in the middle.

The rearrangement uses TRBV6-5 and TRBJ2-7; TRBD1 aligns across 9 bases. The CDR3 extends over 15 amino acids. V lost 0 bases to trimming and J lost 4 bases; unmatched junction nucleotides: 4. Germline lookup yields CDR1 MNHEY and CDR2 SVGAGI. CDR3 DNA: TGTGCCAGCAGTTACTCAAGGGACAGGGAATACGAGCAGTACTTC. This gives the protein CASSYSRDREYEQYF.

CDR3 in amino acids: CASSAGTNNQPQHF. The DNA for the CDR3 is TGTGCCAGCAGCGCAGGGACAAACAATCAGCCCCAGCATTTT. The J gene is TRBJ1-5, the V gene TRBV5-5, with D tentatively TRBD1 (6 bases). CDR1 and CDR2 from the germline V gene are SGHKS and YYEKEE (reference sequence). V lost 4 bases and J 3 bases, leaving 11 bases between the germline ends. The CDR3 has 14 amino acids. Looking up the rest from reference TRBV5-5 and TRBJ1-5 gives the full variable domain: DAGVTQSPTHLIKTRGQQVTLRCSPISGHKSVSWYQQVLGQGPQFIFQYYEKEERGRGNFPDRFSARQFPNYSSELNVNALLLGDSALYLCASSAGTNNQPQHFGDGTRLSIL.

The chain links TRBV5-1 to TRBJ2-2, with D perhaps TRBD1 (5 bases). The ends were cut back, 4 bases at V and 4 bases at J, with 17 bases in the middle. Germline V lookup: CDR1 SGHRS, CDR2 YFSETQ. The CDR3 covers 16 residues. Here the CDR3 reads CASSPTGRVITGELFF. CDR3 nucleotides: TGCGCCAGCAGCCCGACGGGCAGGGTGATCACCGGGGAGCTGTTTTTT.

This clone has a handful of counts. The rearrangement uses TRBV5-8 and TRBJ1-4; 10 nucleotides line up with TRBD1. CDR3 length equals 15 residues. Germline V CDR1 and CDR2: SGHTS, YDEGEE. The ends lost 6 bases at V and 8 bases at J; junction bases unmatched: 10. The CDR3 sequence: CASTRTGQGDEKLFF. DNA of the CDR3: TGTGCCAGCACCCGCACCGGACAGGGGGACGAAAAACTGTTTTTT.

The chain joins TRBV6-5 to TRBJ1-1; no definite D call. Between the trimmed V and J ends, which lost 0 bases and 4 bases, there was a span of 9 bases. Looked up from germline, CDR1 is MNHEY and CDR2 is SVGAGI. There are 14 residues in the CDR3. Here the CDR3 reads CASSYSKPGTEAFF. The DNA for the CDR3 is TGTGCCAGCAGTTACTCGAAGCCCGGCACTGAAGCTTTCTTT.

This chain joins TRBV5-8 and TRBJ1-3; D gene uncertain. The V end was cut by 1 base, the J end by 4 bases, with 9 bases between. Germline V gene lookup returns CDR1 SGHTS and CDR2 YDEGEE. The CDR3 loop spans 14 amino acids. The CDR3 coding sequence is TGTGCCAGCAGCTTGCTCGGTGCGGGAAACACCATATATTTT. Protein product: CASSLLGAGNTIYF. The variable domain in full, with the rest retrieved from reference TRBV5-8 and TRBJ1-3, is EAGVTQSPTHLIKTRGQQATLRCSPISGHTSVYWYQQALGLGLQFLLWYDEGEERNRGNFPPRFSGRQFPNYSSELNVNALELEDSALYLCASSLLGAGNTIYFGEGSWLTVV.

The chain couples TRBV7-2 to TRBJ2-7; 13 bases line up with TRBD2. The CDR3 contains 17 residues. Germline V lookup: CDR1 SGHTA, CDR2 FQGNSA. The junction had 8 bases not matched to a gene; V was cut back by 5 bases and J by 1 base. CDR3 region: CASSSVGTSGMSYEQYF. CDR3 nucleotides: TGTGCCAGCAGCAGTGTCGGGACTAGCGGGATGTCCTACGAGCAGTACTTC.

CDR3 sequence (DNA): TGTGCCAGCAGTTTACTTATAAACTATGGCTACACCTTC. It yields the protein CASSLLINYGYTF. This rearrangement joins TRBV28 to TRBJ1-2; D not resolved. V gave up 2 bases and J gave up 2 bases, with 6 bases separating them. Germline values: CDR1 MDHEN, CDR2 SYDVKM. The length of the CDR3 is 13 residues.

The chain couples TRBV7-9 to TRBJ2-7; TRBD2 matches 9 bases. The CDR3 contains 14 residues. Germline V gene data show CDR1 as SEHNR and CDR2 as FQNEAQ (reference sequence). V was clipped by 2 bases and J by 2 bases; unmatched bases: 1. CDR3 DNA: TGTGCCAGCAGCTTACTAGCGGGAACCTACGAGCAGTACTTC. Translating it yields CASSLLAGTYEQYF.

This clone was detected a few times. The V gene is TRBV19, the J gene TRBJ1-5, with a possible D match to TRBD1 (5 bases). The V end was cut by 7 bases, the J end by 7 bases, with 14 bases between. The CDR3 is 13 residues long. Germline CDR1 and CDR2: LNHDA and SQIVND (reference sequence). The CDR3 bases are TGTGCCAGTACCCTTGACAGTCTCCAGCCCCAGCATTTT. Protein sequence: CASTLDSLQPQHF.

This clone was detected only a few times. The chain employs TRBV7-2 and TRBJ2-4; 10 nucleotides line up with TRBD1. V gave up 8 bases and J gave up 1 base; unmatched junction bases: 8. The CDR3 has 16 amino acids. CDR1 and CDR2 from the germline V gene are SGHTA and FQGNSA. The CDR3 DNA is TGTGCCAGCGCCGACAGGGGGCGAAATGCCAAAAACATTCAGTACTTC. As protein: CASADRGRNAKNIQYF.

The table lists this clone with a few counts. V usage is TRBV15 and J usage is TRBJ2-1; 11 bases fit TRBD2. With 0 bases clipped from V and 1 base from J, the junction kept 8 bases outside the gene matches. The CDR3 is 19 residues long. Germline V gives CDR1 LNHNV, CDR2 YYDKDF (reference sequence). Here the CDR3 reads CATSRDPPGLAASYNEQFF. The CDR3, as DNA: TGTGCCACCAGCAGAGATCCCCCGGGACTAGCGGCTTCCTACAATGAGCAGTTCTTC.

The chain recombines TRBV29-1 with TRBJ2-1; no clear D gene. V dropped 5 bases and J dropped 4 bases, with 15 bases sitting between them. The CDR3 length is 14 residues. Germline CDR1 SQVTM, CDR2 ANQGSEA. The CDR3 bases are TGCAGCGTTCAGGTCTCACTCATATACAATGAGCAGTTCTTC. Translating it yields CSVQVSLIYNEQFF.

The DNA for the CDR3 is TGTGCCAGCAGCCGAAGCGGGGGGGCCTTCGATGAGCAGTTCTTC. Amino acid sequence: CASSRSGGAFDEQFF. V and J are TRBV7-3 and TRBJ2-1; 10 bases agree with TRBD2. Trimming took 5 bases from V and 8 from J; bases not matched to a gene: 9. This CDR3 comprises 15 residues. Germline V lookup: CDR1 SGHTA, CDR2 FQGTGA.

The V call is TRBV5-1, the J call TRBJ2-3; the D gene is possibly TRBD2 (5 bases). Per the germline V gene, CDR1 is SGHRS and CDR2 is YFSETQ. V dropped 6 bases and J dropped 5 bases, with 22 bases sitting between them. The CDR3 spans 16 residues. CDR3 DNA: TGCGCCAGCAAGGCCCAATCGGGGAATTGGGGAGATACGCAGTATTTT. Its protein product is CASKAQSGNWGDTQYF.

The chain couples TRBV9 to TRBJ1-1; the D gene is possibly TRBD1 (5 bases). The CDR3 contains 15 residues. Germline V lookup: CDR1 SGDLS, CDR2 YYNGEE. V was cut by 4 bases and J by 2 bases, with 15 bases left in between. In DNA form, the CDR3 reads TGTGCCAGCAGCATCCGGCCGACAGCCAACACTGAAGCTTTCTTT. It yields the protein CASSIRPTANTEAFF.

This clone has more than one count but fewer than ten. This chain links TRBV10-3 with TRBJ2-3; 8 nucleotides match TRBD2. The germline V gene encodes CDR1 ENHRY and CDR2 SYGVKD. CDR3 length: 17 residues. Trimming took 4 bases from V and 3 from J; bases not matched to a gene: 12. The CDR3 sequence: CAISGRGGLESTDTQYF. The CDR3 DNA sequence: TGTGCCATCAGTGGTCGGGGGGGCCTTGAGTCGACAGATACGCAGTATTTT.

The rearrangement links TRBV7-8 to TRBJ2-1, with a weak D call TRBD2 (6 bases). This CDR3 is built from 14 residues. With 5 bases removed from V and 4 bases from J, the gap between germline ends came to 12 bases. The germline gives CDR1 SGHVS, CDR2 FQNEAQ. CDR3 nucleotides: TGTGCCAGCAGCGCTAGGGACTCATACAATGAGCAGTTCTTC. Residues: CASSARDSYNEQFF.

A few counts support this clone. J is TRBJ1-1 and V is TRBV28; D uncertain. Per the germline V gene, CDR1 is MDHEN and CDR2 is SYDVKM. The CDR3 spans 16 residues. Trimming pared 7 bases from V and 1 base from J, leaving 19 bases between. CDR3 region: CASTGVSGLGNTEAFF. CDR3 DNA: TGTGCCAGCACCGGGGTAAGTGGCCTGGGGAACACTGAAGCTTTCTTT. Full variable domain (rest looked up from reference TRBV28 and TRBJ1-1): DVKVTQSSRYLVKRTGEKVFLECVQDMDHENMFWYRQDPGLGLRLIYFSYDVKMKEKGDIPEGYSVSREKKERFSLILESASTNQTSMYLCASTGVSGLGNTEAFFGQGTRLTVV.

The V gene is TRBV5-4, the J gene TRBJ1-2; a weak D match, TRBD1 (5 bases). The V end was cut by 4 bases, the J end by 5 bases, with 27 bases between. The CDR3 is 18 amino acids. CDR1 and CDR2 from the germline V gene are SGHNT and YYREEE (reference sequence). The CDR3 bases are TGTGCCAGCAGCCAACGTGACCAGACAGCCCGGGAGGGGTATGGCTACACCTTC. Protein: CASSQRDQTAREGYGYTF.

This chain connects TRBV9 to TRBJ1-1; a weak D match, TRBD1 (5 bases). Germline CDR1 is SGDLS and CDR2 is YYNGEE. The ends were cut back, 10 bases at V and 3 bases at J, with 13 bases in the middle. This CDR3 is built from 12 residues. CDR3 in amino acids: CAARGVDTEAFF. The CDR3 nucleotides read TGTGCCGCACGGGGGGTAGACACTGAAGCTTTCTTT.

CDR3: CASSATRVYYGYTF. CDR3 nucleotides: TGTGCCAGCAGTGCGACCAGGGTTTACTATGGCTACACCTTC. The chain recombines TRBV6-1 with TRBJ1-2; tentative D call: TRBD1 (5 bases). V was clipped by 4 bases and J by 3 bases, with 12 bases between them. The CDR3 contains 14 residues. Germline CDR1 reads MNHNS; CDR2 reads SASEGT.